These T cell receptor beta chains were read from a single sample in a study of blood T cell repertoires in COVID-19. The assay was immunoSEQ multiplex PCR, and TCRdb's table has in-frame clones only and misses some. The repertoire holds around 130,000 clones, with 84% as singletons. The specimen sequenced was peripheral blood. These TCRs come from a man between 60 and 70 years old with acute or convalescent COVID-19. Each CDR3 is given with its conserved first and last residue. The D gene is left open where the match is weak. Clone sizes are given selectively: once, few, many, or a class where the clone is expanded.

J | D | V | size | DNA | CDR3
TRBJ1-2 | . | TRBV2 | . | TGTGCCAGCAGCCCTGGACAGCCCTATGGCTACACCTTC | CASSPGQPYGYTF
TRBJ2-2 | TRBD2 | TRBV19 | . | TGTGCCAGTAGTACCCCTTTACGGGGGGGCACCGGGGAGCTGTTTTTT | CASSTPLRGGTGELFF
TRBJ2-2 | TRBD2 | TRBV3-1/TRBV3-2 | . | TGTGCCAGCAGCCAAGAGCCTAGCGGGAGTTCGAAGCTGTTTTTT | CASSQEPSGSSKLFF
TRBJ2-7 | . | TRBV30 | . | TGTGCCTGGAGCGGGGGTACCTACGAGCAGTACTTC | CAWSGGTYEQYF
TRBJ1-6 | . | TRBV9 | . | TGTGCCAGCAGCGTAGAAATGAGTTCACCCCTCCACTTT | CASSVEMSSPLHF
TRBJ2-7 | TRBD1 | TRBV15 | . | TGTGCCACCAGCACCTCAGGGACAGGGTTCGACGAGCAGTACTTC | CATSTSGTGFDEQYF
TRBJ2-1 | TRBD2 | TRBV29-1 | . | TGCAGCGTTTGGAGGACTAGCGGGACCTACAATGAGCAGTTCTTC | CSVWRTSGTYNEQFF
TRBJ1-2 | . | TRBV5-1 | . | TGCGCCAGCAGCTTGGCCGGTGAAGCTAACTATGGCTACACCTTC | CASSLAGEANYGYTF
TRBJ2-7 | . | TRBV20-1 | . | TGCAGTGCTAGTCGTGCGGGAAACTCCTACGAGCAGTACTTC | CSASRAGNSYEQYF
TRBJ2-1 | . | TRBV7-2 | . | TGTGCCAGCAGCGTGGATAGCGGAGGGGAAAATGAGCAGTTCTTC | CASSVDSGGENEQFF
TRBJ1-4 | TRBD1 | TRBV11-2 | . | TGTGCCAGCAGCTCAGGGACAGGTGGAAAACTGTTTTTT | CASSSGTGGKLFF
TRBJ2-1 | . | TRBV7-9 | . | TGTGCCAGCAGCCCTGTTTCCTACAATGAGCAGTTCTTC | CASSPVSYNEQFF
TRBJ2-1 | TRBD2 | TRBV11-2 | . | TGTGCCAGCATCGGGCTAGCGGACAATGAGCAGTTCTTC | CASIGLADNEQFF
TRBJ2-5 | TRBD1 | TRBV11-2 | . | TGTGCCAGCAGCGACAGGGACAGCCAAGAGACCCAGTACTTC | CASSDRDSQETQYF
TRBJ2-2 | TRBD1 | TRBV7-8 | . | TGTGCCAGCAGGGTAGGCACACAGGGGACCGGGGAGCTGTTTTTT | CASRVGTQGTGELFF
TRBJ1-2 | . | TRBV24-1 | once | TGTGCCACCAGTGATTTGATAAGGGGAGGCTACACCTTC | CATSDLIRGGYTF
TRBJ2-5 | TRBD1 | TRBV7-3 | . | TGTGCCAGCAGCTTCGGGACAGGGGAAGAGACCCAGTACTTC | CASSFGTGEETQYF
TRBJ1-4 | . | TRBV10-1 | . | TGCGTTACGGTGAAGGAAAAACTGTTTTTT | CVTVKEKLFF
TRBJ2-7 | . | TRBV7-9 | . | TGTGCCAGCAGCTACCGCTTCCGGGACAACTCCTACGAGCAGTACTTC | CASSYRFRDNSYEQYF
TRBJ2-2 | TRBD2 | TRBV11-2 | . | TGTGCCAGCAGCTTAAAGCGGGGTGCGAACACCGGGGAGCTGTTTTTT | CASSLKRGANTGELFF
TRBJ2-7 | . | TRBV18 | . | TGTGCCAGCTCACCACCGCATACAGGGACCGAGCAGTACTTC | CASSPPHTGTEQYF
TRBJ1-4 | . | TRBV5-6 | . | TGTGCCAGCAGCTCCGCGATCGCCACCCAAAAACTGTTTTTT | CASSSAIATQKLFF
TRBJ1-2 | TRBD1 | TRBV28 | . | TGTGCCAGCAGTTGGGGGACAGATTATGGCTACACCTTC | CASSWGTDYGYTF
TRBJ1-1 | . | TRBV29-1 | . | TGCAGCGTTGAAGATCGGGCAGGGGAAACTGAAGCTTTCTTT | CSVEDRAGETEAFF
TRBJ1-1 | TRBD1 | TRBV7-9 | . | TGTGCCAGCAGCACCCAGGGGGACACTGAAGCTTTCTTT | CASSTQGDTEAFF
TRBJ2-5 | . | TRBV27 | . | TGTGCCAGCAGTTGGACACACAGCCAAGAGACCCAGTACTTC | CASSWTHSQETQYF
TRBJ1-5 | . | TRBV29-1 | . | TGCAGCGTAAGACAGTCCAATCAGCCCCAGCATTTT | CSVRQSNQPQHF
TRBJ1-2 | . | TRBV13 | . | TGTGCCAGCAGCTTAGTAGGAAGACGGGATGGCTACACCTTC | CASSLVGRRDGYTF
TRBJ2-5 | TRBD2 | TRBV27 | . | TGTGCCAGCAGTCCCGGACTAGCGGGAGGGGCCCCCTCTCGAGAGACCCAGTACTTC | CASSPGLAGGAPSRETQYF
TRBJ2-4 | . | TRBV5-1 | . | TGCGCCAGCAGCCACGGACTCATTGTAGCCAAAAACATTCAGTACTTC | CASSHGLIVAKNIQYF
TRBJ2-5 | TRBD2 | TRBV5-1 | . | TGCGCCAGCAGCTTGCCCAGCGGGAGGGGGCAAGAGACCCAGTACTTC | CASSLPSGRGQETQYF
TRBJ2-4 | . | TRBV19 | . | TGTGCCAGTAGTATACAGGGCGCCAAAAACATTCAGTACTTC | CASSIQGAKNIQYF
TRBJ2-7 | . | TRBV7-9 | . | TGTGCCAGCAGCTTAGCGGGAGATCCCCGGGGTGAGCAGTACTTC | CASSLAGDPRGEQYF
TRBJ2-3 | . | TRBV5-1 | . | TGCGCCAGCAGCTTCTCCTCAGATACGCAGTATTTT | CASSFSSDTQYF
TRBJ2-6 | TRBD2 | TRBV5-4 | . | TGTGCCAGCAGCACGGGACTAGCGGGGGTCGGCTCTGGGGCCAACGTCCTGACTTTC | CASSTGLAGVGSGANVLTF
TRBJ2-2 | TRBD2 | TRBV11-2 | . | TGTGCCAGCAGCCTGGGACTAGCGGGGCTCACCGGGGAGCTGTTTTTT | CASSLGLAGLTGELFF
TRBJ2-7 | . | TRBV10-1 | . | TGCGCCAGCACTACCCGGGACTTCAGCTCCTACGAGCAGTACTTC | CASTTRDFSSYEQYF
TRBJ1-1 | . | TRBV5-5 | once | TGTGCCAGCAGCTTGGCCCCCAGGGACACTGAAGCTTTCTTT | CASSLAPRDTEAFF
TRBJ2-3 | TRBD1 | TRBV5-1 | . | TGCGCCAGCAGTTTGGGACAGGGGACTAACTGGGATACGCAGTATTTT | CASSLGQGTNWDTQYF
TRBJ1-1 | . | TRBV3-1/TRBV3-2 | . | TGTGCCAGCAGCCAAGATCATACAGGGATTGAAGCTTTCTTT | CASSQDHTGIEAFF
TRBJ1-5 | . | TRBV19 | once | TGTGCCAGTAGTATGGGCTTCCGGGGTATTCAGCCCCAGCATTTT | CASSMGFRGIQPQHF
TRBJ1-2 | . | TRBV27 | . | TGTGCCAGCAGTTTAAACCAACGACAGTGGGACTATGGCTACACCTTC | CASSLNQRQWDYGYTF
TRBJ2-5 | . | TRBV2 | . | TGTGCCAGCAGTGAGGCTTCGGAGACCCAGTACTTC | CASSEASETQYF
TRBJ1-2 | . | TRBV5-8 | few | TGTGCCAGCAGCTCCTCCGACAGGACCTTCTATGGCTACACCTTC | CASSSSDRTFYGYTF
TRBJ2-7 | . | TRBV5-8 | . | TGTGCCAGCAGCTCGCAACAGGGTCACTACGAGCAGTACTTC | CASSSQQGHYEQYF
TRBJ1-4 | TRBD1 | TRBV30 | once | TGTGCCTGGACCCGGACAGGGGAAGAAAAACTGTTTTTT | CAWTRTGEEKLFF
TRBJ2-7 | . | TRBV19 | . | TGTGCCAGTAGTCTCGGGGGTTACGAGCAGTACTTC | CASSLGGYEQYF
TRBJ2-2 | TRBD2 | TRBV15 | . | TGTGCCACCAGGGGCGGGGGGACACTGGTAGCCGGGGAGCTGTTTTTT | CATRGGGTLVAGELFF
TRBJ1-2 | TRBD1 | TRBV5-1 | . | TGCGCCAGCAGCGTGGGACAGGGGGTGACTTACACCTTC | CASSVGQGVTYTF
TRBJ2-7 | TRBD2 | TRBV5-6 | few | TGTGCCAGCACCAGGACTAGTGGGAGGGCAGTATACGAGCAGTACTTC | CASTRTSGRAVYEQYF
TRBJ2-2 | TRBD1 | TRBV18 | . | TGTGCCAGCTCACCACCGAACAGGGGGCGCACCGGGGAGCTGTTTTTT | CASSPPNRGRTGELFF
TRBJ1-2 | . | TRBV19 | once | TGTGCCAGTAGTGCCGGGATCTATGGCTACACCTTC | CASSAGIYGYTF
TRBJ1-4 | . | TRBV7-3 | . | TGTGCCAGCAGCCGTACAGGGAGTGCTAATGAAAAACTGTTTTTT | CASSRTGSANEKLFF
TRBJ2-1 | . | TRBV5-1 | few | TGCGCCAGCAGCTTGGAGGGGGTGGTTAAGCGCAATGAGCAGTTCTTC | CASSLEGVVKRNEQFF
TRBJ1-4 | . | TRBV18 | . | TGTGCCAGCTCCCCCGCAGGGGATGAAAAACTGTTTTTT | CASSPAGDEKLFF
TRBJ2-3 | . | TRBV12-3/TRBV12-4 | . | TGTGCCAGCAGTTTAGGCAGAACAGATACGCAGTATTTT | CASSLGRTDTQYF
TRBJ1-4 | TRBD1 | TRBV19 | . | TGTGCCAGTAGCCCGGGACAGGGTCTCCCTAATGAAAAACTGTTTTTT | CASSPGQGLPNEKLFF
TRBJ2-7 | TRBD1 | TRBV7-3 | . | TGTGCCAGCAGCTTACTACCGGGACAGGGGGCGCGAGAGCAGTACTTC | CASSLLPGQGAREQYF
TRBJ1-1 | . | TRBV5-4 | . | TGTGCCAGCAGCTTGAATATCGGGGTGAACACTGAAGCTTTCTTT | CASSLNIGVNTEAFF
TRBJ2-7 | TRBD2 | TRBV20-1 | . | TGCAGTGCTAGTAGCGGGCCCTTCCACGAGCAGTACTTC | CSASSGPFHEQYF